This TCR beta chain was observed in a study of T cell responses to AZD1222 COVID-19 vaccine. Overall study results and limits: The sample set comprised mostly white British donors with more females, and clonal diversity was possibly underestimated. Spike-wide vaccine-associated CD4 TCRs dominated at 160-218 and 743-854. Following two doses of AZD1222, Spike-specific TCR breadth and depth rose.

Trimming shortened V by 5 bases and J by 0 bases, and 14 bases separated the two germline ends. This CDR3 has 15 residues. The germline V gene has CDR1 SGHTA and CDR2 FQGNSA. TCRdb's table, derived via immunoSEQ multiplex PCR, lists solely in-frame clones and lacks some. The repertoire holds some 110,000 clones, with around 85% as singletons. Worth noting for this clone: Its antigen is unknown.

Some second doses came at about 4 weeks and others at about 12 weeks; these were pooled. The V gene is TRBV7-2, the J gene TRBJ2-7; the D gene is possibly TRBD1 (6 bases). The receptor comes from an adult who received the AZD1222 COVID-19 vaccine. This sample comprised peripheral blood, obtained 28 days after the second AZD1222 dose. CDR3 sequence (DNA): TGTGCCAGCAGCCCCATACAGGGTAGCTCCTACGAGCAGTACTTC. It is translated as CASSPIQGSSYEQYF.